This section outlines one T cell receptor beta chain sequence together with its context. Its specificity is not known. The data were obtained in a study of CD8 T cells in Susac syndrome. About the study: Within the sequenced Susac syndrome patient group, more than 5 exhibited active disease and roughly eight were in remission. Study results and caveats: The CD4+ T cell repertoires in Susac syndrome were not clonally expanded.

From germline, CDR1 is DFQATT and CDR2 SNEGSKA (reference sequence). There are 14 residues in the CDR3. After removal of 3 bases from V and 5 bases from J, the junction contained 6 bases not matched to a gene. Random hexamers primed reverse transcription of about 0.45 to 1 ug RNA. MiXCR, run by TCRdb on the immunoSEQ multiplex PCR reads, gives a single entry per CDR3 protein. Of some 150,000 distinct CDR3 sequences in the sample, 95% are singletons; the top ten hold 0.14%. The diagnostic criteria for definite or probable disease, as recently defined, were met by the patients with Susac syndrome. The TEMRA cells underwent FACS enrichment, while the CD8+ and CD4+ T cells underwent negative isolation.

This sequence joins TRBV20-1 and TRBJ2-2; 7 bases agree with TRBD2. What was sequenced was CD4+ T cells from PBMCs. The source is a human donor with Susac syndrome. The CDR3 bases are TGCAGTGCTAGGAGCCCCGGGGGGACCGGGGAGCTGTTTTTT. It codes for CSARSPGGTGELFF.